Presented here are 9 T cell receptor beta chains from one specimen sequenced in a study of response to subunit inactivated influenza vaccine. TCRdb used MiXCR to reprocess the RT-PCR reads, holding one entry per CDR3 protein. The data show roughly 500,000 distinct CDR3 sequences, around 25% seen once. The sequences come from CD4+ T cells sorted from PBMCs, collected about 5 days after vaccination. All receptors come from a man in his forties or fifties who received an inactivated influenza vaccine.

This clonotype was counted only a few times. The chain couples TRBV6-1 to TRBJ2-5; D not resolved. CDR1 MNHNS and CDR2 SASEGT come from the germline V gene. The CDR3 runs to 13 residues. V lost 4 bases, J lost 5 bases, and 11 bases lay in between. This chain's CDR3 is CASSAPAVETQYF. CDR3 nucleotides: TGTGCCAGCAGTGCTCCGGCCGTGGAGACCCAGTACTTC.

The chain has TRBV7-9 and TRBJ2-5; D gene uncertain. This CDR3 is 14 amino acids long. Germline V gene lookup returns CDR1 SEHNR and CDR2 FQNEAQ (reference sequence). V lost 4 bases, J lost 4 bases, and 13 bases lay in between. CDR3 nucleotides: TGTGCCAGCAGCTCTGTGAGGACGGTAGAGACCCAGTACTTC. Translation: CASSSVRTVETQYF.

The chain is built from TRBV4-3 and TRBJ2-1; D is ambiguous. The length of the CDR3 is 16 residues. Trimming shortened V by 2 bases and J by 2 bases, and 13 bases separated the two germline ends. Germline CDR1 LGHNA, CDR2 YSLEER. The CDR3: CASSQSPFYTYNEQFF. The CDR3 DNA is TGCGCCAGCAGCCAAAGCCCCTTCTATACCTACAATGAGCAGTTCTTC.

This clonotype came up a few times. The chain has TRBV12-3 or TRBV12-4 and TRBJ2-7; D gene unclear. V gave up 2 bases and J gave up 5 bases, with 10 bases separating them. The CDR3 loop spans 13 amino acids. CDR3 region: CASSLNSRDEQYF. CDR3 sequence (DNA): TGTGCCAGCAGTTTAAATAGCCGGGACGAGCAGTACTTC.

The chain carries TRBV7-9 and TRBJ2-3; D is unclear. The CDR3 length is 13 residues. Germline CDR1 reads SEHNR; CDR2 reads FQNEAQ (reference sequence). V was pared by 4 bases and J by 6 bases, with 11 bases between. As DNA, the CDR3 is TGTGCCAGCAGCTCCTCTAGGGTGGATACGCAGTATTTT. It encodes CASSSSRVDTQYF.

V is TRBV7-2 and J is TRBJ2-1; D unclear. The CDR3 extends over 11 amino acids. Germline lookup yields CDR1 SGHTA and CDR2 FQGNSA. Trimming took off 7 bases at V and 3 bases at J, with 4 bases between the two ends. The CDR3 sequence is CASNNYNEQFF. CDR3 sequence (DNA): TGTGCCAGCAACAACTACAATGAGCAGTTCTTC.

The rearrangement links TRBV3-1 to TRBJ2-5; 11 bases map to TRBD2. Germline values: CDR1 LGHDT, CDR2 YNNKEL (reference sequence). The length of the CDR3 is 18 residues. The V gene end was trimmed by 11 bases and the J gene end by 3 bases; junction bases not matched to a gene: 20. CDR3 sequence (DNA): TGTGCCTGCTCCCAGGGAGGATTGGGACTAGCGGCAAAAGAGACCCAGTACTTC. This sequence encodes CACSQGGLGLAAKETQYF.

This clonotype has a handful of counts. The chain employs TRBV4-3 and TRBJ1-4, with no clear D. V lost 0 bases, J lost 5 bases, and 10 bases lay in between. CDR1 LGHNA and CDR2 YSLEER come from the germline V gene. The CDR3 has 15 amino acids. DNA for the CDR3: TGCGCCAGCAGCCAAGAGTACTCCGGAAATGAAAAACTGTTTTTT. Residues: CASSQEYSGNEKLFF.

The table lists this clonotype with a few counts. This chain joins TRBV28 and TRBJ1-4; 7 nucleotides line up with TRBD1. The CDR3 is 13 amino acids. From germline, CDR1 is MDHEN and CDR2 SYDVKM. V was clipped by 6 bases and J by 4 bases; unmatched bases: 2. This CDR3 reads CASSRDSNEKLFF. As DNA, the CDR3 is TGTGCCAGCAGCCGGGACAGTAATGAAAAACTGTTTTTT.